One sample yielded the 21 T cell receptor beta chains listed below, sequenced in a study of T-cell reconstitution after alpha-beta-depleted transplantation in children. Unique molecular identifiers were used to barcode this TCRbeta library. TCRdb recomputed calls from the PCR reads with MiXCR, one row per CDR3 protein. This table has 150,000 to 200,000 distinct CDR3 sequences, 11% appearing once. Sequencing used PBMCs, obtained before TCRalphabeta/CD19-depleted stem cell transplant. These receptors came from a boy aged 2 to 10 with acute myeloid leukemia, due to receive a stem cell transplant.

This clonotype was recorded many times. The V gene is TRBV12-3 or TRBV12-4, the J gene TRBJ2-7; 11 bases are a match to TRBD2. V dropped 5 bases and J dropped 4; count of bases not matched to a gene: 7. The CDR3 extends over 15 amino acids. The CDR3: CASSIGTSGEYEQYV. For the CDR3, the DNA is TGTGCCAGCAGTATCGGGACTAGCGGAGAGTACGAGCAGTACGTC.

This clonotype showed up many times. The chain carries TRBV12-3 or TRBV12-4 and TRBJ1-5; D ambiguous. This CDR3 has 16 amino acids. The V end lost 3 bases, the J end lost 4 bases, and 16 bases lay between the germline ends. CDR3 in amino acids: CASSLGEQPLNQPQHF. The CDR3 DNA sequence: TGTGCCAGCAGTTTGGGAGAACAGCCACTTAATCAGCCCCAGCATTTT.

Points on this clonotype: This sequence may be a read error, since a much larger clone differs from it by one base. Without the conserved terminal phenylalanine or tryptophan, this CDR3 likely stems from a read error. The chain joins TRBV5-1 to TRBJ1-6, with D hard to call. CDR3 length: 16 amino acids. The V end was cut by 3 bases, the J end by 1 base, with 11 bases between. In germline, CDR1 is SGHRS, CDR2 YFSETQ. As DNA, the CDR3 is TGCGCCAGCAGCTCTCAACCGGGATCCTATAATTCACCCCTCCACCTT. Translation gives CASSSQPGSYNSPLHL.

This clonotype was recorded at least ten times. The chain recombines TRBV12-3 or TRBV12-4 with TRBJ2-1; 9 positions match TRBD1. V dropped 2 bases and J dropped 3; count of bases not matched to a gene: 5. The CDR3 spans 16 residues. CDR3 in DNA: TGTGCCAGCAGTTTACGAACAGGGGGCTACTACAATGAGCAGTTCTTC. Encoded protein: CASSLRTGGYYNEQFF.

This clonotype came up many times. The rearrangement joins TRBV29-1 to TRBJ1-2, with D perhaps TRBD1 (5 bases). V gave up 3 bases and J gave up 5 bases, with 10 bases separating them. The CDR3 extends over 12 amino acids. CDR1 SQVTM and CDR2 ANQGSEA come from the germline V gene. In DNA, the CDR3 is TGCAGCGTTGAGCTGGGACCTTATGGCTACACCTTC. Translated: CSVELGPYGYTF.

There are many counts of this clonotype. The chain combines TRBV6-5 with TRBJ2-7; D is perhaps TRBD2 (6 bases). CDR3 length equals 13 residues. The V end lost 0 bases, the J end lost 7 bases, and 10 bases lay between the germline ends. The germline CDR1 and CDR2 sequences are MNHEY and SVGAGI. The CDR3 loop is CASSYSAGREQYV. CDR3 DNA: TGTGCCAGCAGTTACTCCGCGGGGAGGGAGCAGTACGTC.

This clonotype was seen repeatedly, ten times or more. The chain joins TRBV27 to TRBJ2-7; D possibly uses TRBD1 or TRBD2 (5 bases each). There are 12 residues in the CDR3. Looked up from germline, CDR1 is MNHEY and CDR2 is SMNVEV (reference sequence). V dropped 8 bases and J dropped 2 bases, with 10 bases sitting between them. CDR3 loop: CASQGDPYEQYF. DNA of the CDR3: TGTGCCAGCCAAGGGGACCCCTACGAGCAGTACTTC.

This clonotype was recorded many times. The CDR3 protein is CASSPRGLAGSADGDEQFF. The DNA of the CDR3 is TGCGCCAGCAGCCCCCGGGGACTAGCGGGATCGGCCGATGGCGATGAGCAGTTCTTC. The rearrangement uses TRBV4-1 and TRBJ2-1, with 13 bases fitting TRBD2. The V gene's germline CDR1 is MGHRA and CDR2 YSYEKL. The junction had 17 bases not matched to a gene; V was cut back by 4 bases and J by 8 bases. CDR3 length: 19 amino acids.

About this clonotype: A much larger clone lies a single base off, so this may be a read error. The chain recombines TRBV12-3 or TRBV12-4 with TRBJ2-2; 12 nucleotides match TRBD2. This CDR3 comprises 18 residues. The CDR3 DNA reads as TGTGCCAGCGGTTTTATAACTAGCGGGGGGCCGGGAACCGGGGAGCTGTTTTTT. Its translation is CASGFITSGGPGTGELFF.

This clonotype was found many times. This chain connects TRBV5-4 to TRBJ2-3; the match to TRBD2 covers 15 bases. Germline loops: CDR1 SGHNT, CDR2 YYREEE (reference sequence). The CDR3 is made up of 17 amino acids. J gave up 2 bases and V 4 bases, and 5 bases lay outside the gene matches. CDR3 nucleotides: TGTGCCAGCAGCGCGGGACTAGCGGGAGGTTTCACAGATACGCAGTATTTT. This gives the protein CASSAGLAGGFTDTQYF.

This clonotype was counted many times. The CDR3 DNA reads TGTGCCAGCAGCCCCAGGACAGGGGGCGCCGAGCAGTACTTC. This codes for CASSPRTGGAEQYF. This chain joins TRBV9 and TRBJ2-7; TRBD1 aligns across 11 bases. J was trimmed by 6 bases and V by 4 bases; bases with no gene match: 6. Germline values: CDR1 SGDLS, CDR2 YYNGEE. This CDR3 is built from 14 residues.

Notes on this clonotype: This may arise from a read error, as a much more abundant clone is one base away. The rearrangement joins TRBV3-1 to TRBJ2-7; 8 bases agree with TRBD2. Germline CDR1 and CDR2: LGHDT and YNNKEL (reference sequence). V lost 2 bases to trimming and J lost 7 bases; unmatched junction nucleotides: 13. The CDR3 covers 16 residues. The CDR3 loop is CASSQYTSGRAPEQYF. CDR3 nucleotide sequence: TGTGCCAGCAGCCAATATACATCCGGGAGGGCGCCTGAGCAGTACTTC.

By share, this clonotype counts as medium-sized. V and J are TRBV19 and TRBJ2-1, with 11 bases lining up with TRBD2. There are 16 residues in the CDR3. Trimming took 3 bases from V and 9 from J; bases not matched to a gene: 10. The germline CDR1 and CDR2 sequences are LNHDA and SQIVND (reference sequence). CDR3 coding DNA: TGTGCCAGTAGTATCTCATCGGGACTAGCGGCCCTTGAGCAGTTCTTC. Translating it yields CASSISSGLAALEQFF.

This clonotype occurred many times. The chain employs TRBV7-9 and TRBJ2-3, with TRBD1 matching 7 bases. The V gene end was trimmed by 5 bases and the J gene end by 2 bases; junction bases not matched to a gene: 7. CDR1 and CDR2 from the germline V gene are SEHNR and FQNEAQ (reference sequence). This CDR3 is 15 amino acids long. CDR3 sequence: CASSLRDRPTDTQYF. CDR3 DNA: TGTGCCAGCAGCCTCCGGGACAGACCCACAGATACGCAGTATTTT.

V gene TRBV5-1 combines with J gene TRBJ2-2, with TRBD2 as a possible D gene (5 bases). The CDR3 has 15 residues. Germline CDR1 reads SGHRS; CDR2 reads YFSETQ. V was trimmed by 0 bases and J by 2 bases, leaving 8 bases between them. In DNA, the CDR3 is TGCGCCAGCAGCTTGGTTCTAGCAAACACCGGGGAGCTGTTTTTT. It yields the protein CASSLVLANTGELFF.

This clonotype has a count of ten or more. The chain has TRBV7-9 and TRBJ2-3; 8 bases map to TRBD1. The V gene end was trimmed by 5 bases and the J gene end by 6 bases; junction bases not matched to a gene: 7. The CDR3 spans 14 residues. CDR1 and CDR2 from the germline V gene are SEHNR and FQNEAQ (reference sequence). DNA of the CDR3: TGTGCCAGCAGCCCCCGACAGGGGTCGGATACGCAGTATTTT. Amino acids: CASSPRQGSDTQYF.

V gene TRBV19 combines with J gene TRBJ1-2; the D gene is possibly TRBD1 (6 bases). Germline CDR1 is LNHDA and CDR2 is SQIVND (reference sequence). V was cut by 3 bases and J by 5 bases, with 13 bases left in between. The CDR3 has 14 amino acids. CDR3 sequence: CASSMSDRGYGYTF. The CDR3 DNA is TGTGCCAGTAGTATGTCGGATAGGGGGTATGGCTACACCTTC.

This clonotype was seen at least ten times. For the CDR3, the DNA is TGCGCCAGCAGCTTGTCCCAGGGTGATAATTCACCCCTCCACTTT. This encodes CASSLSQGDNSPLHF. The genes are TRBV5-1 and TRBJ1-6; tentative D call: TRBD1 (5 bases). This CDR3 spans 15 amino acids. V gave up 1 base and J gave up 5 bases, with 10 bases separating them. Germline V lookup: CDR1 SGHRS, CDR2 YFSETQ.

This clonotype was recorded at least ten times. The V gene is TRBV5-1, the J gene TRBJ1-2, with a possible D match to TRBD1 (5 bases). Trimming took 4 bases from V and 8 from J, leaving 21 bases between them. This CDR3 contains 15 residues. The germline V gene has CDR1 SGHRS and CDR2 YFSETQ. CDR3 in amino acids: CASSASLQGLLGYTF. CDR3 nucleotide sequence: TGCGCCAGCAGCGCCTCCTTGCAGGGTCTGTTGGGCTACACCTTC.

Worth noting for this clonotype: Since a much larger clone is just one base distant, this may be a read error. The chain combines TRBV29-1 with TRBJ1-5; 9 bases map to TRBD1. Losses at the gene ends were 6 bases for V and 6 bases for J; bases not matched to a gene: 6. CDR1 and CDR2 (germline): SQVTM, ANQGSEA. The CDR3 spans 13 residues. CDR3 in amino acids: CSVRQGVGQPQHF. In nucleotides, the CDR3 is TGCAGCGTCCGACAGGGGGTGGGTCAGCCCCAGCATTTT.

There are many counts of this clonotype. CDR3 residues: CASSKQGARTDTQYF. In nucleotides, the CDR3 is TGTGCCAGCAGCAAACAGGGGGCGCGGACAGATACGCAGTATTTT. The chain is built from TRBV6-5 and TRBJ2-3, with 9 bases fitting TRBD1. The CDR3 spans 15 residues. The V segment lost 6 bases and the J segment 3 bases; nucleotides outside the gene matches: 7. In germline, CDR1 is MNHEY, CDR2 SVGAGI.